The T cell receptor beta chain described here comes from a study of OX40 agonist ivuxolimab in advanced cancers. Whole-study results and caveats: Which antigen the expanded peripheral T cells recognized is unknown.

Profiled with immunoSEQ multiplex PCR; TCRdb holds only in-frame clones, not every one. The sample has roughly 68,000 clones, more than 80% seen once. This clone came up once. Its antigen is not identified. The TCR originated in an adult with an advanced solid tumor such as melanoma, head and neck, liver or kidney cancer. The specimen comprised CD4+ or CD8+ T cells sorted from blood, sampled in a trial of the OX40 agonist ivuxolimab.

The chain's CDR3 is CASSQGDRINYGYTF. The CDR3 DNA is TGTGCCAGCAGCCAGGGGGACAGGATTAACTATGGCTACACCTTC. The chain carries TRBV7-2 and TRBJ1-2; TRBD1 aligns across 8 bases. V shed 5 bases and J 1 base; nucleotides not matched to a gene: 6. Germline CDR1 and CDR2: SGHTA and FQGNSA. The CDR3 is 15 amino acids.